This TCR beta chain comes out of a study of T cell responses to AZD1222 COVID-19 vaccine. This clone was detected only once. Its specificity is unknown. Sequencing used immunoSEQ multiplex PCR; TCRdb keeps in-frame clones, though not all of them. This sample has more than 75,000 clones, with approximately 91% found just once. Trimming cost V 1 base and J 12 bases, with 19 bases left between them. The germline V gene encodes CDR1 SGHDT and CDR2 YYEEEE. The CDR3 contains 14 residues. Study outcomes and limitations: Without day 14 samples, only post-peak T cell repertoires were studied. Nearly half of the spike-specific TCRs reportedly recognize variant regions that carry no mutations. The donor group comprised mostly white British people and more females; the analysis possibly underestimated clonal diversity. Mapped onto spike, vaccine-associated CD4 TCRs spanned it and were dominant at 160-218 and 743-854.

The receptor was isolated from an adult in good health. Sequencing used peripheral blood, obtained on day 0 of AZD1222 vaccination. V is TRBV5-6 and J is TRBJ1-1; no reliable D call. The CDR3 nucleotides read TGTGCCAGCAGCTTGTATCAAGGGAGTGAGGTTACTTTCTTT. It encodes CASSLYQGSEVTFF.